These T cell receptor beta chains were read from a single sample in a study of cytomegalovirus exposure and HLA in healthy donors. Assay: immunoSEQ multiplex PCR; the TCRdb copy retains only in-frame clones and omits some. The data hold under 150,000 clones, with 70% to 85% observed a single time. The sequencing sample was made of PBMCs. Receptor source: a man aged 25-45 years in good health and CMV-seropositive. CDR3s include the opening cysteine and the closing phenylalanine or tryptophan. Each record gives: D gene, clone size, J gene, V gene, CDR3 protein, CDR3 DNA. D genes are given only for firm matches. The listing skips clone size in some rows; elsewhere it reads once, few, many or a size class.

d_gene: -
abundance: -
j_gene: TRBJ2-7
v_gene: TRBV4-1
CDR3aa: CASSQDDRPYEQYF
CDR3nt: TGTGCCAGCAGCCAAGATGACAGACCCTACGAGCAGTACTTC

d_gene: TRBD1
abundance: -
j_gene: TRBJ1-2
v_gene: TRBV2
CDR3aa: CASGDRELGGYTF
CDR3nt: TGTGCCAGCGGGGACAGGGAACTTGGGGGCTACACCTTC

d_gene: TRBD1
abundance: -
j_gene: TRBJ1-2
v_gene: TRBV19
CDR3aa: CASRGTGQNYGYTF
CDR3nt: TGTGCCAGTAGGGGGACAGGGCAAAACTATGGCTACACCTTC

d_gene: TRBD2
abundance: -
j_gene: TRBJ2-5
v_gene: TRBV7-8
CDR3aa: CASSLGAGVGETQYF
CDR3nt: TGTGCCAGCAGCTTAGGAGCGGGGGTAGGAGAGACCCAGTACTTC

d_gene: -
abundance: -
j_gene: TRBJ2-3
v_gene: TRBV11-2
CDR3aa: CASSPRTADTQYF
CDR3nt: TGTGCCAGCAGCCCCAGGACAGCAGATACGCAGTATTTT

d_gene: TRBD1
abundance: few
j_gene: TRBJ1-4
v_gene: TRBV6-5
CDR3aa: CASSYGPTGREKLFF
CDR3nt: TGTGCCAGCAGTTACGGACCGACAGGGCGGGAAAAACTGTTTTTT

d_gene: TRBD2
abundance: once
j_gene: TRBJ2-1
v_gene: TRBV9
CDR3aa: CASSGSGGAAEQFF
CDR3nt: TGTGCCAGCAGCGGTAGCGGGGGGGCCGCCGAGCAGTTCTTC

d_gene: -
abundance: -
j_gene: TRBJ1-2
v_gene: TRBV19
CDR3aa: CASSSFVSGDYGYTF
CDR3nt: TGTGCCAGTAGCTCCTTTGTATCGGGAGACTATGGCTACACCTTC

d_gene: -
abundance: -
j_gene: TRBJ2-1
v_gene: TRBV5-1
CDR3aa: CASSLTSPPRGEQFF
CDR3nt: TGCGCCAGCAGCCTGACTTCGCCCCCAAGGGGTGAGCAGTTCTTC

d_gene: TRBD1
abundance: -
j_gene: TRBJ1-2
v_gene: TRBV2
CDR3aa: CASSDRDRAEGYTF
CDR3nt: TGTGCCAGCAGTGATAGGGACAGGGCCGAAGGCTACACCTTC

d_gene: TRBD2
abundance: -
j_gene: TRBJ2-1
v_gene: TRBV28
CDR3aa: CASRDPGLSKFF
CDR3nt: TGTGCCAGCAGGGACCCGGGACTAAGTAAGTTCTTC

d_gene: -
abundance: -
j_gene: TRBJ2-7
v_gene: TRBV25-1
CDR3aa: CASSPQGWEQYF
CDR3nt: TGTGCCAGCAGTCCTCAGGGTTGGGAGCAGTACTTC

d_gene: -
abundance: -
j_gene: TRBJ2-1
v_gene: TRBV15
CDR3aa: CATSRDGNEQFF
CDR3nt: TGTGCCACCAGCAGAGACGGGAATGAGCAGTTCTTC

d_gene: TRBD1
abundance: -
j_gene: TRBJ2-7
v_gene: TRBV28
CDR3aa: CASRGDSSYEQYF
CDR3nt: TGTGCCAGCAGGGGGGACAGCTCCTACGAGCAGTACTTC

d_gene: -
abundance: -
j_gene: TRBJ1-2
v_gene: TRBV6-5
CDR3aa: CASSYSSDRNYGYTF
CDR3nt: TGTGCCAGCAGTTACTCCTCGGACAGAAACTATGGCTACACCTTC

d_gene: -
abundance: -
j_gene: TRBJ2-5
v_gene: TRBV4-2
CDR3aa: CASSQGGLEQETQYF
CDR3nt: TGTGCCAGCAGCCAAGGCGGACTTGAACAAGAGACCCAGTACTTC

d_gene: -
abundance: -
j_gene: TRBJ1-6
v_gene: TRBV28
CDR3aa: CASNGPGVGSSPLHF
CDR3nt: TGTGCCAGCAATGGCCCGGGGGTCGGTAGCTCACCCCTCCACTTT

d_gene: TRBD1
abundance: -
j_gene: TRBJ1-4
v_gene: TRBV29-1
CDR3aa: CSAEGAGEKLFF
CDR3nt: TGCAGCGCCGAGGGGGCCGGTGAAAAACTGTTTTTT

d_gene: -
abundance: -
j_gene: TRBJ1-5
v_gene: TRBV7-2
CDR3aa: CASSNRELQPQHF
CDR3nt: TGTGCCAGCAGTAACAGGGAACTACAGCCCCAGCATTTT

d_gene: -
abundance: -
j_gene: TRBJ1-4
v_gene: TRBV11-2
CDR3aa: CASSLGLAGTEKLFF
CDR3nt: TGTGCCAGCAGCTTAGGCCTCGCGGGCACTGAAAAACTGTTTTTT